Given below is one T cell receptor (beta chain) in context. The table came from immunoSEQ multiplex PCR; TCRdb's copy has only in-frame clones and leaves some out. The table lists fewer than 120,000 clones, more than 75% of them singletons. The sample belongs to a study of control samples from healthy donors and cancer patients. Germline V gene data show CDR1 as LGHDT and CDR2 as YNNKEL (reference sequence). V shed 0 bases and J shed 5 bases, with 7 bases lying between them. The CDR3 covers 13 residues. This clonotype originated in a woman aged 55 to 70 with lung cancer. The genes are TRBV3-1 (or the pseudogene TRBV3-2) and TRBJ1-1, with unresolved D. The sequenced material came from PBMCs. The CDR3 spells CASSQEGQTEAFF. In DNA, the CDR3 is TGTGCCAGCAGCCAAGAAGGGCAGACTGAAGCTTTCTTT.